The 7 T cell receptor beta chains given below trace back to one sample, sequenced in a study of T-cell memory formation after mild COVID-19. MiXCR was run by TCRdb on the 5' RACE reads, yielding one entry per CDR3 protein. The sample lists fewer than 350,000 distinct CDR3 sequences; 15% to 20% were seen once. Sequencing was carried out using PBMCs or a T cell subset sorted from them (not recorded which). These receptors originate from a man aged 18-30 years who had mild COVID-19 (a few samples of this study predate the infection). Cell type and time point are not known.

V gene TRBV5-6 combines with J gene TRBJ2-7; TRBD1 agrees at 7 bases. This CDR3 has 15 amino acids. The ends lost 4 bases at V and 1 base at J; junction bases unmatched: 8. From germline, CDR1 is SGHDT and CDR2 YYEEEE. The CDR3 loop is CASSPPGQISYEQYV. CDR3 DNA: TGTGCCAGCAGCCCCCCGGGACAGATATCCTACGAGCAGTACGTC.

The chain uses TRBV28 and TRBJ1-1, with TRBD1 matching over 9 bases. The CDR3 is 14 residues long. Per the germline V gene, CDR1 is MDHEN and CDR2 is SYDVKM. V shed 6 bases, J shed 3 bases, and the junction held 5 bases outside the gene matches. The CDR3 DNA reads as TGTGCCAGCAGCGGACAGGGGAGGCACACTGAAGCTTTCTTT. This encodes CASSGQGRHTEAFF.

This clonotype was observed a few times. This chain links TRBV24-1 with TRBJ2-2; D uncertain. V was trimmed by 0 bases and J by 13 bases, leaving 8 bases between them. The CDR3 runs 12 residues. In germline, CDR1 is KGHDR, CDR2 SFDVKD. The CDR3 region has the DNA TGTGCCACCAGTGATTTGAGGACCGGGCTGTTTTTT. Translated: CATSDLRTGLFF.

The chain uses TRBV3-1 and TRBJ1-1; D might be TRBD1 (5 bases). V lost 3 bases, J lost 5 bases, and 16 bases lay in between. Germline V CDR1 and CDR2: LGHDT, YNNKEL (reference sequence). The CDR3 is made up of 15 amino acids. The CDR3 DNA reads as TGTGCCAGCAGCCAGTCGGGACTCTGGGGGACTGAAGCTTTCTTT. This translates into CASSQSGLWGTEAFF.

The chain has TRBV4-3 and TRBJ2-5; 9 bases agree with TRBD2. CDR1 and CDR2 (germline): LGHNA, YSLEER. This CDR3 has 14 amino acids. V was pared by 1 base and J by 6 bases, with 3 bases of the junction left unmatched. CDR3 nucleotide sequence: TGCGCCAGCAGCCAAGCCCTAGCGGGGCAGACCCAGTACTTC. Protein product: CASSQALAGQTQYF.

This chain joins TRBV29-1 and TRBJ2-2, with D possibly matching TRBD1 (6 bases). Trimming pared 6 bases from V and 6 bases from J, leaving 17 bases between. Germline values: CDR1 SQVTM, CDR2 ANQGSEA. The CDR3 sequence is 14 residues long. The CDR3 protein is CSVLTGGGPGELFF. CDR3 DNA sequence: TGCAGCGTGCTGACAGGTGGCGGACCCGGGGAGCTGTTTTTT.

DNA of the CDR3: TGTGCCAGCAGCAAAACGGTCAAGGAGACCGGGGAGCTGTTTTTT. Amino acids: CASSKTVKETGELFF. The chain employs TRBV5-6 and TRBJ2-2, with no clear D. The V end lost 4 bases, the J end lost 5 bases, and 15 bases lay between the germline ends. In germline, CDR1 is SGHDT, CDR2 YYEEEE. This CDR3 has 15 residues.